This T cell receptor beta chain was documented in a study of T cells in Graves' hyperthyroidism and ophthalmopathy. Amplified regions were TCR beta CDR3 sequences from RNA transcripts. HTBI primers were the set used in a first-round RT-PCR of the TCR CDR3. One entry per CDR3 protein, called by TCRdb with MiXCR from the multiplex PCR reads. The sample contains around 540,000 distinct CDR3 sequences, roughly 15% of which appear only once. Germline CDR1 is SGHTA and CDR2 is FQGNSA. The CDR3 has 12 amino acids. After removal of 5 bases from V and 8 bases from J, the junction contained 4 bases not matched to a gene.

Material for sequencing was blood. J is TRBJ1-2 and V is TRBV7-2, with 8 bases matching TRBD1. This TCR was recovered from a woman between 25 and 40 years old with Graves' ophthalmopathy. CDR3: CASSVGQGGYTF. CDR3 in DNA: TGTGCCAGCAGCGTCGGACAGGGCGGCTACACCTTC.